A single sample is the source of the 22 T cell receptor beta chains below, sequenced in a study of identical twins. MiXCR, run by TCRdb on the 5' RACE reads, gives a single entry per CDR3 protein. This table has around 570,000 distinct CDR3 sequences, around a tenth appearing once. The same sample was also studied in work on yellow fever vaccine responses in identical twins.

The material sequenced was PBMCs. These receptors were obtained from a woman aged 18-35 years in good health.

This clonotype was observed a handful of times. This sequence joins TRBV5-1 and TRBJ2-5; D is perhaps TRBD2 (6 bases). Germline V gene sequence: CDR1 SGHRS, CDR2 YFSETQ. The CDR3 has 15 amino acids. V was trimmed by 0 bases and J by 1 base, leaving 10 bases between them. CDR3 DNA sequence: TGCGCCAGCAGCTTGGAGGCGGGACCCCAAGAGACCCAGTACTTC. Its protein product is CASSLEAGPQETQYF.

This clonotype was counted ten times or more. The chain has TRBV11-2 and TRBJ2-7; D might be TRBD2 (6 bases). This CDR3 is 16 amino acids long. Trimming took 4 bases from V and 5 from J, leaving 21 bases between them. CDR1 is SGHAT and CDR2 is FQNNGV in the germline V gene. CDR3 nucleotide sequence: TGTGCCAGCAGCTCTTATTTTGGGGCTAGCGACGACGAGCAGTACTTC. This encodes CASSSYFGASDDEQYF.

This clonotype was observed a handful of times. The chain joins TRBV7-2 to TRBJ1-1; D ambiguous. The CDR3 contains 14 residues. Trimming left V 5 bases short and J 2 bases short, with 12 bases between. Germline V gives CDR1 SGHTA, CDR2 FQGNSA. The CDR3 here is CASSPGRTNTEAFF. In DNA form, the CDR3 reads TGTGCCAGCAGCCCCGGACGGACCAACACTGAAGCTTTCTTT.

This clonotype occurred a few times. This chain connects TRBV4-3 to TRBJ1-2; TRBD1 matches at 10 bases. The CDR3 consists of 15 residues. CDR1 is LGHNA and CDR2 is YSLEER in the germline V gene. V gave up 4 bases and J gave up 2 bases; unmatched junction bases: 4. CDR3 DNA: TGCGCCAGCAGCCGGGACAGGGGAACCAACTATGGCTACACCTTC. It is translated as CASSRDRGTNYGYTF.

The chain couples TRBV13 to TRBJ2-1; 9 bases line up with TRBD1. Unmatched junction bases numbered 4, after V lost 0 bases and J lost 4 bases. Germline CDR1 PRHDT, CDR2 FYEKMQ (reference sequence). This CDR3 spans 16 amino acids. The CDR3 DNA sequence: TGTGCCAGCAGCTTAGGGGGGACAGGGATTTACAATGAGCAGTTCTTC. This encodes CASSLGGTGIYNEQFF.

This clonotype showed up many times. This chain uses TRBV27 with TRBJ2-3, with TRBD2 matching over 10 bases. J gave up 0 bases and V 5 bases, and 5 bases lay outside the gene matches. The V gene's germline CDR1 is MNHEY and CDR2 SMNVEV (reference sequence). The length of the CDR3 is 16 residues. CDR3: CASSPDSGRSTDTQYF. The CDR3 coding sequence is TGTGCCAGCAGTCCTGATAGCGGGAGGAGCACAGATACGCAGTATTTT.

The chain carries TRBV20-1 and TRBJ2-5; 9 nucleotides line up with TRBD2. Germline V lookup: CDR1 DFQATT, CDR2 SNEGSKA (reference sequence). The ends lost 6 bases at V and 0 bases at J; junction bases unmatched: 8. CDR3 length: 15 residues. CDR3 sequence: CSAEPSGAYQETQYF. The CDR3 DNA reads TGCAGTGCGGAACCTAGCGGGGCCTACCAAGAGACCCAGTACTTC.

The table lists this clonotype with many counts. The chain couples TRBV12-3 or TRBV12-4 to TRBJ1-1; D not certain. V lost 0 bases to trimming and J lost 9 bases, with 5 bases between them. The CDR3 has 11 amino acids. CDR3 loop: CASSLAQQAFF. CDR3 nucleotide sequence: TGTGCCAGCAGTTTAGCGCAGCAAGCTTTCTTT.

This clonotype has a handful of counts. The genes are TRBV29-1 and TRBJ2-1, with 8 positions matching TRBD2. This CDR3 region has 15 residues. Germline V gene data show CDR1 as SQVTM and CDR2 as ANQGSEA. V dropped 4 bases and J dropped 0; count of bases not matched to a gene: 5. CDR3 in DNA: TGCAGCGTTGTTGGCGGGAGGAGCTCCTACAATGAGCAGTTCTTC. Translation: CSVVGGRSSYNEQFF.

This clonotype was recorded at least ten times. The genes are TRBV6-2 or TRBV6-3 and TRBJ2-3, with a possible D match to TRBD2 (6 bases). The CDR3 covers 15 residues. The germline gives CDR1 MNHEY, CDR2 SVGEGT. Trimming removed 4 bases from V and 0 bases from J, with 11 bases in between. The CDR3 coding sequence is TGTGCCAGCAGTTCCAAGGCGGGGAGCACAGATACGCAGTATTTT. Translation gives CASSSKAGSTDTQYF.

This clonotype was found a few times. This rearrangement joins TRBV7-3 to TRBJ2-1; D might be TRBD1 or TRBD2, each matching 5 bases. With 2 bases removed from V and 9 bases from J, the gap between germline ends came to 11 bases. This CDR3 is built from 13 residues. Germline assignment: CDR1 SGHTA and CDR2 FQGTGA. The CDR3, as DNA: TGTGCCAGCAGCTTACAGGGACGTGGTGAGCAGTTCTTC. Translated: CASSLQGRGEQFF.

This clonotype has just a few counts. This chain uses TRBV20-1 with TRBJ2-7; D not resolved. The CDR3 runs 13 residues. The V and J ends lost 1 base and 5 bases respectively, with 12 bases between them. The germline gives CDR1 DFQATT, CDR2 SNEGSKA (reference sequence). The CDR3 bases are TGCAGTGCTAGAGGAATAGGTATCAACGAGCAGTACTTC. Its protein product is CSARGIGINEQYF.

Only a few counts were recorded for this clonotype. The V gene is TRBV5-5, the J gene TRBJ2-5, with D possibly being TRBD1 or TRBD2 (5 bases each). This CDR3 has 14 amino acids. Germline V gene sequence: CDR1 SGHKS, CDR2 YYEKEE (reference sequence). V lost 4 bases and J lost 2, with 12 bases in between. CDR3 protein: CASSTLGAQETQYF. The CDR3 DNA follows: TGTGCCAGCAGCACCCTCGGGGCTCAAGAGACCCAGTACTTC.

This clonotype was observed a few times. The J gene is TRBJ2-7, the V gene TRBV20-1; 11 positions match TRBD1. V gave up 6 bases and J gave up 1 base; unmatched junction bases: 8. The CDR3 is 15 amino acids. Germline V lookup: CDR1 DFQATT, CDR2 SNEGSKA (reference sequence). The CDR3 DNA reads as TGCAGTGCGAGTACCCGGGACAGGGGGTCCTACGAGCAGTACTTC. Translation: CSASTRDRGSYEQYF.

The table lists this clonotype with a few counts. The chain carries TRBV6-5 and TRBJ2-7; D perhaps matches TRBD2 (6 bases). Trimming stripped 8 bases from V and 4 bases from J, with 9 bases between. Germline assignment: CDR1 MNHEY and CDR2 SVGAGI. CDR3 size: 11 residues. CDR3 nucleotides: TGTGCCAGCCTGGGGGGATACGAGCAGTACTTC. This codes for CASLGGYEQYF.

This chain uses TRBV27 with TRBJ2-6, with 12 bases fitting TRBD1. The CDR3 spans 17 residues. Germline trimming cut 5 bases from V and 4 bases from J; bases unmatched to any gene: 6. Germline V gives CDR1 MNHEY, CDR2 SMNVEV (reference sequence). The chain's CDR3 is CASSSRDRGPGANVLTF. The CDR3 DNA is TGTGCCAGCAGTAGCCGGGACAGGGGGCCCGGGGCCAACGTCCTGACTTTC.

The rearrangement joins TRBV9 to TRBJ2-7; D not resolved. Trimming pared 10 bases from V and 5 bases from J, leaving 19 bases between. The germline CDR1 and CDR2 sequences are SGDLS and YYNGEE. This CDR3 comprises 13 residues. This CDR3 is CARKNLQCHEQYF. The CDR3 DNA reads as TGTGCCCGAAAGAACTTACAGTGCCACGAGCAGTACTTC.

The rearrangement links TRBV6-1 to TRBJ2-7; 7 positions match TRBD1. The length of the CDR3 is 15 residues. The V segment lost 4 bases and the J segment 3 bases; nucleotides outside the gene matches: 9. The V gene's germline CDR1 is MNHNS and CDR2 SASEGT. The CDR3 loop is CASSVQQGRYYEQYF. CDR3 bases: TGTGCCAGCAGTGTCCAACAGGGGAGATACTACGAGCAGTACTTC.

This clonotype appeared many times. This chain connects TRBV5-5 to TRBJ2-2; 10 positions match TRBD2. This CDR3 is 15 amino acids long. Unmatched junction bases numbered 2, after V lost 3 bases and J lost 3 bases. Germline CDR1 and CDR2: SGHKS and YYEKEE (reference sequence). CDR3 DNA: TGTGCCAGCAGCTCACTAGCGGGGTACACCGGGGAGCTGTTTTTT. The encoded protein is CASSSLAGYTGELFF.

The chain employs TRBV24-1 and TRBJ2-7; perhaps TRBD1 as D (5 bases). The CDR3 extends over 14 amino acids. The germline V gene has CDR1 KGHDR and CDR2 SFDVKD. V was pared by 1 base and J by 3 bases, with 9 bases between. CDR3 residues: CATSDFLRDYEQYF. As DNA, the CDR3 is TGTGCCACCAGTGATTTCCTCAGGGACTACGAGCAGTACTTC.

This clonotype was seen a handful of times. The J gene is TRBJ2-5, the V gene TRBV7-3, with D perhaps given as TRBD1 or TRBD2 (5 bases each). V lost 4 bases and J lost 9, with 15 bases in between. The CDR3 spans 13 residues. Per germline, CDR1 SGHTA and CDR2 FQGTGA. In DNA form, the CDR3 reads TGTGCCAGCAGCTCCCAGGGACGGTCAGCCCAGTACTTC. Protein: CASSSQGRSAQYF.

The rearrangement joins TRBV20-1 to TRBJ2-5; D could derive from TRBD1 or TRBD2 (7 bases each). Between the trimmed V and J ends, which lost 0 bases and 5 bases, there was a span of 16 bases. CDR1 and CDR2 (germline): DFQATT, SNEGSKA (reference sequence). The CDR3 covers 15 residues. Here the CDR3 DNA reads TGCAGTGCTAGAGATCTCAGGGGGGGGGCCGAGACCCAGTACTTC. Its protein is CSARDLRGGAETQYF.